These 15 T cell receptor beta chains share one sample of origin, sequenced in a study of PD-1 blockade in classical Hodgkin lymphoma. Data came from immunoSEQ multiplex PCR; TCRdb stores just in-frame clones and leaves some out. This table holds approximately 20,000 clones, approximately 94% found once. Noted time point: newly diagnosed, previously untreated cHL patient sample. Material: peripheral blood mononuclear cells (PBMCs). All receptors come from a human donor with classical Hodgkin lymphoma.

The chain combines TRBV2 with TRBJ1-5; 10 nucleotides align to TRBD1. Germline values: CDR1 SNHLY, CDR2 FYNNEI. This CDR3 comprises 15 residues. V lost 3 bases and J lost 5; bases outside the gene matches: 4. In DNA, the CDR3 is TGTGCCAGCAGTGATTCGACAGGGGGCCATCAGCCCCAGCATTTT. Translation: CASSDSTGGHQPQHF.

V usage is TRBV11-2 and J usage is TRBJ2-1, with 12 bases that match TRBD2. Unmatched junction bases numbered 11, after V lost 6 bases and J lost 2 bases. Germline-derived CDR1 and CDR2 are SGHAT and FQNNGV. The CDR3 has 18 residues. The CDR3 sequence is CASRSTSGGPVTYNEQFF. The CDR3 nucleotides read TGTGCCAGCAGGTCGACTAGCGGGGGTCCAGTGACCTACAATGAGCAGTTCTTC. Supplemented by reference TRBV11-2 and TRBJ2-1, the full variable domain reads EAGVAQSPRYKIIEKRQSVAFWCNPISGHATLYWYQQILGQGPKLLIQFQNNGVVDDSQLPKDRFSAERLKGVDSTLKIQPAKLEDSAVYLCASRSTSGGPVTYNEQFFGPGTRLTVL.

The V call is TRBV4-1, the J call TRBJ1-2; 9 nucleotides line up with TRBD1. Trimming cost V 3 bases and J 4 bases; bases outside gene matches: 3. CDR3 length equals 14 residues. From germline, CDR1 is MGHRA and CDR2 YSYEKL. The CDR3 sequence: CASSHEQGAYGYTF. CDR3 bases: TGCGCCAGCAGCCACGAACAGGGGGCCTATGGCTACACCTTC.

The genes are TRBV19 and TRBJ2-7, with D perhaps given as TRBD1 or TRBD2 (5 bases each). The CDR3 covers 13 residues. The germline V gene encodes CDR1 LNHDA and CDR2 SQIVND (reference sequence). Trimming shortened V by 4 bases and J by 2 bases, and 9 bases separated the two germline ends. CDR3 sequence: CASSRDGPYEQYF. CDR3 bases: TGTGCCAGTAGTAGGGACGGTCCCTACGAGCAGTACTTC.

The J gene is TRBJ1-5, the V gene TRBV7-9, with unresolved D. The V gene lost 1 base and the J gene lost 4 bases, with 5 bases spanning the gap. Germline values: CDR1 SEHNR, CDR2 FQNEAQ (reference sequence). The CDR3 runs to 13 residues. The CDR3: CASSLEENQPQHF. The CDR3 bases are TGTGCCAGCAGCTTAGAAGAAAATCAGCCCCAGCATTTT.

The chain links TRBV19 to TRBJ2-3; 8 nucleotides align to TRBD1. V shed 7 bases and J 3 bases; nucleotides not matched to a gene: 6. CDR1 and CDR2 from the germline V gene are LNHDA and SQIVND (reference sequence). The CDR3 has 14 residues. DNA for the CDR3: TGTGCCAGTACCCTGACAGGGGCGACAGATACGCAGTATTTT. Translating gives CASTLTGATDTQYF.

The CDR3, as DNA: TGTGCCAGCAGCTTCGACAGGGGGCTCACAGATACGCAGTATTTT. It yields the protein CASSFDRGLTDTQYF. This chain links TRBV7-9 with TRBJ2-3; 10 nucleotides agree with TRBD1. V was pared by 3 bases and J by 2 bases, with 2 bases of the junction left unmatched. Germline V gene sequence: CDR1 SEHNR, CDR2 FQNEAQ (reference sequence). CDR3 length: 15 amino acids.

The gene calls are TRBV4-1 and TRBJ2-7; possible D gene TRBD2, 6 bases. The V and J ends lost 0 bases and 7 bases respectively, with 13 bases between them. The CDR3 sequence is 14 residues long. Germline CDR1 and CDR2: MGHRA and YSYEKL. CDR3 sequence (DNA): TGCGCCAGCAGCCAAGATAGGTGGGCGGGGGAGCAGTACTTC. Protein product: CASSQDRWAGEQYF.

The chain carries TRBV28 and TRBJ1-5, with unresolved D. V lost 2 bases and J 0 bases, leaving 8 bases between the germline ends. The CDR3 contains 15 residues. Germline CDR1 and CDR2: MDHEN and SYDVKM. CDR3 nucleotide sequence: TGTGCCAGCAGTTTAAGGTGGGGTAGCAATCAGCCCCAGCATTTT. Residues: CASSLRWGSNQPQHF.

The chain joins TRBV27 to TRBJ2-3, with D possibly being TRBD1 or TRBD2 (6 bases each). Trimming shortened V by 5 bases and J by 3 bases, and 18 bases separated the two germline ends. Germline V gives CDR1 MNHEY, CDR2 SMNVEV (reference sequence). CDR3 length: 16 residues. Here the CDR3 DNA reads TGTGCCAGCAGTCTCTCACCCGGGGGCCGGACAGATACGCAGTATTTT. Its translation: CASSLSPGGRTDTQYF.

The chain combines TRBV27 with TRBJ2-3, with D possibly being TRBD2 (5 bases). In germline, CDR1 is MNHEY, CDR2 SMNVEV (reference sequence). V was trimmed by 2 bases and J by 1 base, leaving 7 bases between them. CDR3 length: 14 residues. CDR3 amino acids: CASSLRRGTDTQYF. The CDR3, as DNA: TGTGCCAGCAGTTTACGGCGGGGCACAGATACGCAGTATTTT.

The J gene is TRBJ2-1, the V gene TRBV2, with 8 bases that match TRBD1. The CDR3 is 17 amino acids. Germline CDR1 is SNHLY and CDR2 is FYNNEI. V was clipped by 7 bases and J by 8 bases; unmatched bases: 19. CDR3 in DNA: TGTGCCAGCACTCCGGACAGGGCTTTGGGTCCGGTATATGAGCAGTTCTTC. Protein: CASTPDRALGPVYEQFF.

This chain joins TRBV28 and TRBJ1-6; D not certain. The CDR3 consists of 14 residues. Germline V gene sequence: CDR1 MDHEN, CDR2 SYDVKM. The V gene lost 3 bases and the J gene lost 13 bases, with 16 bases spanning the gap. The CDR3 protein is CASSLGSSTGPLHF. CDR3 DNA sequence: TGTGCCAGCAGTTTGGGGTCCAGCACCGGGCCCCTCCACTTT.

The chain uses TRBV9 and TRBJ1-3, with 7 nucleotides matching TRBD1. CDR1 SGDLS and CDR2 YYNGEE come from the germline V gene. After removal of 3 bases from V and 0 bases from J, the junction contained 6 bases not matched to a gene. This CDR3 has 16 residues. The CDR3 bases are TGTGCCAGCAGCGAGGACAGGCTAAACTCTGGAAACACCATATATTTT. It translates to CASSEDRLNSGNTIYF.

This chain links TRBV9 with TRBJ2-1; tentative D call: TRBD2 (6 bases). V gave up 0 bases and J gave up 5 bases, with 12 bases separating them. The germline V gene has CDR1 SGDLS and CDR2 YYNGEE. The CDR3 sequence is 15 residues long. DNA for the CDR3: TGTGCCAGCAGCGTAGTGGGGGGTAGCCACAATGAGCAGTTCTTC. Its translation is CASSVVGGSHNEQFF.